A single sample gave rise to the 17 T cell receptor beta chains below, sequenced in a study of shared clonotypes between healthy human individuals. Selected positively for CCR7 and CD45RO-negative, naive CD8 cells excluded terminally differentiated effector memory CD45RA+ cells. Clones were sequenced by immunoSEQ multiplex PCR, and TCRdb holds only the in-frame ones, with some missing. There are roughly 2,000,000 clones in the sample; over 85% occur only once, and approximately 1.2% lies in the top ten. The sequenced sample consisted of naive CD8+ T cells sorted from blood. These receptors originate from a man aged 18 to 29 in good health.

V is TRBV9 and J is TRBJ2-7, with D uncertain. Per the germline V gene, CDR1 is SGDLS and CDR2 is YYNGEE. Trimming pared 0 bases from V and 3 bases from J, leaving 10 bases between. The length of the CDR3 is 14 residues. The CDR3 DNA reads as TGTGCCAGCAGCGTAGGTGAGATCAGCTACGAGCAGTACTTC. It specifies CASSVGEISYEQYF.

This clone appeared a few times. This chain uses TRBV6-5 with TRBJ1-2, with 7 bases matching TRBD1. The CDR3 sequence is 13 residues long. Germline CDR1 reads MNHEY; CDR2 reads SVGAGI. The V and J ends lost 5 bases and 8 bases, in that order; junction bases with no gene match: 8. The CDR3 nucleotides are TGTGCCAGCAGTAACAGGGGAGCTGGCGGCTACACCTTC. Protein sequence: CASSNRGAGGYTF.

V usage is TRBV7-9 and J usage is TRBJ2-7, with TRBD1 identical over 9 bases. The CDR3 loop spans 14 amino acids. CDR1 is SEHNR, CDR2 FQNEAQ, per germline (reference sequence). V lost 5 bases, J lost 5 bases, and 7 bases stayed unmatched. CDR3 loop: CASSPGTGMNEQYF. The DNA for the CDR3 is TGTGCCAGCAGCCCTGGGACAGGGATGAACGAGCAGTACTTC. The full variable domain, its missing parts supplied by reference TRBV7-9 and TRBJ2-7, is DTGVSQNPRHKITKRGQNVTFRCDPISEHNRLYWYRQTLGQGPEFLTYFQNEAQLEKSRLLSDRFSAERPKGSFSTLEIQRTEQGDSAMYLCASSPGTGMNEQYFGPGTRLTVT.

The chain has TRBV6-5 and TRBJ2-2; 8 bases fit TRBD2. Germline V gene sequence: CDR1 MNHEY, CDR2 SVGAGI. V was pared by 4 bases and J by 3 bases, with 7 bases of the junction left unmatched. CDR3 size: 16 residues. CDR3 DNA sequence: TGTGCCAGCAGTTCTATGACTAGCGCATACACCGGGGAGCTGTTTTTT. Amino acid sequence: CASSSMTSAYTGELFF.

The chain recombines TRBV9 with TRBJ2-7, with TRBD2 identical over 11 bases. This CDR3 spans 15 amino acids. V trimming: 3 bases; J trimming: 0 bases; junction bases outside the gene matches: 2. Germline CDR1 is SGDLS and CDR2 is YYNGEE. The CDR3: CASSETSGSSYEQYF. CDR3 nucleotide sequence: TGTGCCAGCAGCGAAACTAGCGGGAGCTCCTACGAGCAGTACTTC.

V and J are TRBV9 and TRBJ1-2; 7 bases are a match to TRBD1. J was trimmed by 0 bases and V by 3 bases; bases with no gene match: 14. The CDR3 covers 18 residues. The germline V gene has CDR1 SGDLS and CDR2 YYNGEE. In DNA form, the CDR3 reads TGTGCCAGCAGCGCTACACAGGGGCCCCTCCCTTCTAACTATGGCTACACCTTC. The encoded protein is CASSATQGPLPSNYGYTF.

This chain uses TRBV28 with TRBJ2-5; TRBD2 aligns across 12 bases. The CDR3 spans 17 residues. V dropped 5 bases and J dropped 2; count of bases not matched to a gene: 9. The germline V gene has CDR1 MDHEN and CDR2 SYDVKM. The CDR3 DNA reads TGTGCCAGCAGTCTACACTGGACTAGCGGGGAGCAAGAGACCCAGTACTTC. Encoded protein: CASSLHWTSGEQETQYF.

The chain links TRBV5-3 to TRBJ2-3; 7 bases map to TRBD2. TRBV5-3 is designated an ORF whose function remains uncertain. The J segment lost 0 bases and the V segment lost 2 bases, leaving 15 bases of the junction unmatched. This CDR3 is 19 amino acids long. Here the CDR3 DNA reads TGTGCCAGAAGCTTAACAGGACCCAGCCTAGCGGATAGCACAGATACGCAGTATTTT. Translation gives CARSLTGPSLADSTDTQYF.

This clone was counted once. The sample carries other DNA sequences with the same CDR3. The rearrangement uses TRBV11-2 and TRBJ2-7; tentative D call: TRBD2 (6 bases). The CDR3 has 13 residues. Germline lookup yields CDR1 SGHAT and CDR2 FQNNGV. Trimming took 6 bases from V and 0 from J, leaving 9 bases between them. CDR3 in amino acids: CASSTGLSYEQYF. As DNA, the CDR3 is TGTGCCAGCAGTACGGGACTCTCCTACGAGCAGTACTTC.

The J gene is TRBJ2-7, the V gene TRBV4-2; 11 bases line up with TRBD2. Losses at the gene ends were 3 bases for V and 3 bases for J; bases not matched to a gene: 4. The CDR3 spans 15 residues. The V gene's germline CDR1 is LGHNA and CDR2 YNFKEQ. CDR3 bases: TGTGCCAGCAGCCAGATAGCGGGAGGGGGCTACGAGCAGTACTTC. Translating gives CASSQIAGGGYEQYF.

The chain carries TRBV25-1 and TRBJ2-1; 8 nucleotides match TRBD2. V lost 8 bases to trimming and J lost 7 bases; unmatched junction nucleotides: 13. CDR1 is MGHDK and CDR2 is SYGVNS in the germline V gene. This CDR3 is 15 amino acids long. For the CDR3, the DNA is TGTGCCAGCGAACCGAATAGCGGGACGTGGAATGAGCAGTTCTTC. Translating it yields CASEPNSGTWNEQFF.

The rearrangement links TRBV15 to TRBJ1-6, with 9 bases fitting TRBD1. J lost 11 bases, V lost 3 bases, and 8 bases had no gene match. CDR1 is LNHNV, CDR2 YYDKDF, per germline (reference sequence). The length of the CDR3 is 15 residues. The CDR3 DNA reads TGTGCCACCAGCAGCGGGACAGGGATTCGGGCACCCCTCCACTTT. Its translation is CATSSGTGIRAPLHF. Full variable domain (remainder filled in from reference TRBV15 and TRBJ1-6): DAMVIQNPRYQVTQFGKPVTLSCSQTLNHNVMYWYQQKSSQAPKLLFHYYDKDFNNEADTPDNFQSRRPNTSFCFLDIRSPGLGDTAMYLCATSSGTGIRAPLHFGNGTRLTVT.

In its sample, this clone was seen once. Other DNA sequences within the sample encode an identical CDR3. The chain links TRBV13 to TRBJ2-3; D might be TRBD2 (6 bases). The V gene lost 1 base and the J gene lost 1 base, with 6 bases spanning the gap. There are 14 residues in the CDR3. Looked up from germline, CDR1 is PRHDT and CDR2 is FYEKMQ (reference sequence). The chain's CDR3 is CASSLAGGTDTQYF. CDR3 bases: TGTGCCAGCAGCTTAGCGGGGGGCACAGATACGCAGTATTTT.

V usage is TRBV14 and J usage is TRBJ1-6, with 7 bases identical to TRBD1. The CDR3 spans 15 residues. V shed 4 bases, J shed 9 bases, and the junction held 9 bases outside the gene matches. In germline, CDR1 is SGHDN, CDR2 FVKESK. The CDR3: CASSLQGTDVSPLHF. CDR3 nucleotides: TGTGCCAGCAGCCTCCAAGGGACAGATGTTTCACCCCTCCACTTT. The full variable domain, rest sourced from reference TRBV14 and TRBJ1-6, is EAGVTQFPSHSVIEKGQTVTLRCDPISGHDNLYWYRRVMGKEIKFLLHFVKESKQDESGMPNNRFLAERTGGTYSTLKVQPAELEDSGVYFCASSLQGTDVSPLHFGNGTRLTVT.

The chain employs TRBV5-6 and TRBJ2-4; D call uncertain. CDR3 length: 15 residues. The V and J ends lost 0 bases and 2 bases respectively, with 9 bases between them. Germline CDR1 SGHDT, CDR2 YYEEEE. The CDR3 region has the DNA TGTGCCAGCAGCTTGGAGGGCGTATCCAAAAACATTCAGTACTTC. Encoded protein: CASSLEGVSKNIQYF.

The chain has TRBV4-1 and TRBJ1-1; D ambiguous. The CDR3 length is 14 residues. The germline V gene has CDR1 MGHRA and CDR2 YSYEKL. The V and J ends lost 4 bases and 0 bases respectively, with 9 bases between them. CDR3 protein: CASSPGVLNTEAFF. As DNA, the CDR3 is TGCGCCAGCAGCCCGGGAGTTCTGAACACTGAAGCTTTCTTT.

The V and J genes are TRBV25-1 and TRBJ2-1; TRBD2 agrees at 7 bases. Germline CDR1 is MGHDK and CDR2 is SYGVNS. This CDR3 is 16 amino acids long. With V trimmed by 0 bases and J by 7 bases, 9 bases remained unmatched. DNA for the CDR3: TGTGCCAGCAGTGAATACGAGGGAGGGCCGAGGAATGAGCAGTTCTTC. It is translated as CASSEYEGGPRNEQFF.